Here is one TCR beta chain with its context. Antigen: not known. The library was made from cDNA and included unique molecular identifiers. TCRdb used MiXCR to reprocess the PCR reads, holding one entry per CDR3 protein. The sample contains hundreds of thousands of distinct CDR3 sequences, 30% of which appear only once. The data derive from a study of post-analysis software for immune sequencing data. About the research overall: Relapsing-remitting, secondary progressive and progressive-relapsing multiple sclerosis were all included among the disease courses.

The V gene's germline CDR1 is WSHSY and CDR2 SAAADI. The CDR3 consists of 13 residues. V gave up 11 bases and J gave up 1 base; unmatched junction bases: 6. Regarding the study as a whole: Samples made in the same batch grouped tightly together by F measure. Normalized Chao1 diversity was significantly lower in multiple sclerosis patients than in controls. Patients had higher frequencies than controls of five TRBV segments, including TRBV5-6, TRBV5-1 and TRBV20-1.

The sample comprised blood. This receptor was identified in a girl aged 10 to 17 with multiple sclerosis. J is TRBJ2-5 and V is TRBV10-2, with 8 bases that match TRBD2. The CDR3 coding sequence is TGCGCCCACGGGAGGGGCCTCCAAGAGACCCAGTACTTC. It yields the protein CAHGRGLQETQYF.